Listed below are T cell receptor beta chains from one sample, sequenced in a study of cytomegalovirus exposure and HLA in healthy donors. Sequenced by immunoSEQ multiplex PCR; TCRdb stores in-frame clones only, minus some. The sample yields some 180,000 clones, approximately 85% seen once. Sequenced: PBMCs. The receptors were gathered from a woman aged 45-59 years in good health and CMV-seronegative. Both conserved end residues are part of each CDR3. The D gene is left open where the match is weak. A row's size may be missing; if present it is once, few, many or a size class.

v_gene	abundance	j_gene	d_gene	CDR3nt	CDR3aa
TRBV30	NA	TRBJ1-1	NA	TGTGCCTGGAGCAGGACGGAACTAGTCAACACTGAAGCTTTCTTT	CAWSRTELVNTEAFF
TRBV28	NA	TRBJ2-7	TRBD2	TGTGCCAGCAGTTTTGGGGCGGGGGCCTACGAGCAGTACTTC	CASSFGAGAYEQYF
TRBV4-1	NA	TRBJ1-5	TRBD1	TGCGCCAGCAGCCAAGATCCGGGACAGCCTTATTCGCCCCAGCATTTT	CASSQDPGQPYSPQHF
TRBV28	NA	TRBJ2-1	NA	TGTGCCAGCCGGGACTCCCAGTTTGAGCAGTTCTTC	CASRDSQFEQFF
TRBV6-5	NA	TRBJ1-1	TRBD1	TGTGCCAGCAGACTGGACAGGCGAGACACTGAAGCTTTCTTT	CASRLDRRDTEAFF
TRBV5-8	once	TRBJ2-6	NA	TGTGCCAGCAGCTTGGAAGGGGCAGGGGCTGGGGCCAACGTCCTGACTTTC	CASSLEGAGAGANVLTF
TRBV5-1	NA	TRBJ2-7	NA	TGCGCCAGCAGCTTGGAAGCCTACGAGCAGTACTTC	CASSLEAYEQYF
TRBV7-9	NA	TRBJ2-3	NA	TGTGCCAGCACCACCGGGGAGGTATCAGATACGCAGTATTTT	CASTTGEVSDTQYF
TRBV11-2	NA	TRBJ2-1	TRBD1	TGTGCCAGCAGCGAAACAGGGGGCCACCTTTACAATGAGCAGTTCTTC	CASSETGGHLYNEQFF
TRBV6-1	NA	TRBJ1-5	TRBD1	TGTGCCAGCAGTGTAAACCCAGGGGGCCGGAATCAGCCCCAGCATTTT	CASSVNPGGRNQPQHF
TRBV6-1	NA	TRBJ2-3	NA	TGTGCCAGCGGAGCGAGGCGTACAGATACGCAGTATTTT	CASGARRTDTQYF
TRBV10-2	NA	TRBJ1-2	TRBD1	TGCGCCAGCGGGCCCCACAGGGGGAACTATGGCTACACCTTC	CASGPHRGNYGYTF
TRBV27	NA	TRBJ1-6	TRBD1	TGTGCCAGCAGCCAAAAGCCCCTGGGACAGGGGGTTTCACCCCTCCACTTT	CASSQKPLGQGVSPLHF
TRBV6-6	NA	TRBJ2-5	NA	TGTGCCAGCTCGTGGAGCCAAGAGACCCAGTACTTC	CASSWSQETQYF
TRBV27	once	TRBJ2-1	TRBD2	TGTGCCAGCAGTTTATCGGGGGGGTCCTCCTACAATGAGCAGTTCTTC	CASSLSGGSSYNEQFF
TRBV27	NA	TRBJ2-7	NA	TGTGCCAGCAGTCAGCGACAGGGAGGCTCCTACGAGCAGTACTTC	CASSQRQGGSYEQYF
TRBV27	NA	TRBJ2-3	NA	TGTGCCAGCAGTTTATCGATGGAGGCCCCTTGGAATACGCAGTATTTT	CASSLSMEAPWNTQYF
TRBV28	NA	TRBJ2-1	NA	TGTGCCAGCAGTTCAACCCAGGCGGGCCTCTACAATGAGCAGTTCTTC	CASSSTQAGLYNEQFF
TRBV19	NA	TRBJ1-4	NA	TGTGCCAGTAGTATCAACACCGAGGTGCCGGGTGAAAAACTGTTTTTT	CASSINTEVPGEKLFF
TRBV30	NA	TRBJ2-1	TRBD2	TGTGCCTGGGGGACTAGCGGGACTTACAATGAGCAGTTCTTC	CAWGTSGTYNEQFF
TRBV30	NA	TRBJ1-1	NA	TGTGCCTGGAGTGCCCAGTTTGAAGCTTTCTTT	CAWSAQFEAFF
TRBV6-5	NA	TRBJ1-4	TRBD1	TGTGCCACGGGACAGGGCGGAAAAAAACTGTTTTTT	CATGQGGKKLFF
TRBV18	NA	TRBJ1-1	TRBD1	TGTGCCAGCTCACTTCGACAGGGGACGGAGAACACTGAAGCTTTCTTT	CASSLRQGTENTEAFF
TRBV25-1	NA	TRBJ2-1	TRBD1	TGTGCCAGCAAGGGACTCGGGACAGGGAATTTCTTC	CASKGLGTGNFF
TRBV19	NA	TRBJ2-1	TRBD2	TGTGCCAGTATCAAAGCGGGAGGGCCCGTAAATGAGCAGTTCTTC	CASIKAGGPVNEQFF
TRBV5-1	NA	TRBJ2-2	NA	TGCGCCAGCAGTAAGATTGGCTCTCTTGATGGCACCGGGGAGCTGTTTTTT	CASSKIGSLDGTGELFF
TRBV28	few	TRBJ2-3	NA	TGTGCCAGCAGTTTTTTCCCACAGGGAGATACGCAGTATTTT	CASSFFPQGDTQYF
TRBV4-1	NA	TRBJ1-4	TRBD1	TGCGCCAGCAGCCAAGATATAGTAGAGGGGGCTGGTGAAAAACTGTTTTTT	CASSQDIVEGAGEKLFF
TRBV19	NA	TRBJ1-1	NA	TGTGCCAGTAGTATCACGGGGGGGTCGAACACTGAAGCTTTCTTT	CASSITGGSNTEAFF
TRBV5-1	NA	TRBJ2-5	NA	TGCGCCAGCCGCGGGACAGCAGAAGAGACCCAGTACTTC	CASRGTAEETQYF
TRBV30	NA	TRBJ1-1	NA	TGTGCCTGGGGGGAGATGGTCGGTGAAGCTTTCTTT	CAWGEMVGEAFF
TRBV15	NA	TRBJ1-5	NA	TGTGCCACCAGCAGACAGGGGTATGTCAATCAGCCCCAGCATTTT	CATSRQGYVNQPQHF
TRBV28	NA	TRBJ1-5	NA	TGTGCCAGCCGAGCGGGGCGTCAGCCCCAGCATTTT	CASRAGRQPQHF
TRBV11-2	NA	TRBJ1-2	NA	TGTGCCAGCAGCTTAGAGCCGGGAATTTTTTATGGCTACACCTTC	CASSLEPGIFYGYTF
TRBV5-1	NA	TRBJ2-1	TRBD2	TGCGCCAGCAGCTATGTTAGCGGGACCAGGTCGGATGAGCAGTTCTTC	CASSYVSGTRSDEQFF
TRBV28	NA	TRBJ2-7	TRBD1	TGTGCCAGCAGTCTCGGACAGGGAGGCCAGTACTTC	CASSLGQGGQYF
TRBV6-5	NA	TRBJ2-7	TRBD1	TGTGCCAGCAGTTACTCGAGGCAGGGGGCTTCTGGGGAGCAGTACTTC	CASSYSRQGASGEQYF
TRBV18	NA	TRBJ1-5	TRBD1	TGTGCCAGCTCACCGGGACAGCAAAATCAGCCCCAGCATTTT	CASSPGQQNQPQHF
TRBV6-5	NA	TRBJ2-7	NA	TGTGCCAGCAGTTTCACAGTCATCTCCTACGAGCAGTACTTC	CASSFTVISYEQYF
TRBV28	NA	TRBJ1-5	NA	TGTGCCAGCAGATCCGCCGGGTTTAGCAATCAGCCCCAGCATTTT	CASRSAGFSNQPQHF
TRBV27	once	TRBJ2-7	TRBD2	TGTGCCAGCAGTTTATTCCCCGGGACTAGCGGGAGTTTGCCCTACGAGCAGTACTTC	CASSLFPGTSGSLPYEQYF